Listed below are T cell receptor beta chains from one sample, sequenced in a study of blood T cells in healthy people across ages. MiXCR, run by TCRdb on the 5' RACE reads, gives a single entry per CDR3 protein. The table includes over 1,500,000 distinct CDR3 sequences, approximately 50% detected once. Material for sequencing was blood. The receptors were sampled from a middle-aged woman in good health. The CDR3 runs from the conserved cysteine through the conserved F or W. The D gene is left open where the match is weak. Some rows mark clone size as missing; the rest say once, few, many or name a class of expanded clone.

clone size	CDR3 length	V gene	J gene	D gene	CDR3 protein	CDR3 DNA
few	14	TRBV5-5	TRBJ2-1	TRBD2	CAGEAGTSGDEQFF	TGTGCCGGAGAAGCCGGGACTAGCGGTGATGAGCAGTTCTTC
.	12	TRBV28	TRBJ1-2	.	CASSVKRYGYTF	TGTGCCAGCAGTGTAAAGAGATATGGCTACACCTTC
few	15	TRBV4-2	TRBJ2-7	TRBD1	CASSQRGTGTGEQYF	TGTGCCAGCAGCCAACGCGGGACAGGGACAGGGGAGCAGTACTTC
.	14	TRBV6-2/TRBV6-3	TRBJ1-2	TRBD1	CASRNTGQNYGYTF	TGTGCCAGCAGGAACACGGGACAGAACTATGGCTACACCTTC
.	16	TRBV4-2	TRBJ2-4	.	CASSHLTDRVKNIQYF	TGTGCCAGCAGCCATCTGACCGACAGAGTCAAAAACATTCAGTACTTC
.	15	TRBV28	TRBJ1-1	.	CASSLRPGGRAEAFF	TGTGCCAGCAGTTTACGTCCGGGGGGCAGAGCTGAAGCTTTCTTT
few	11	TRBV20-1	TRBJ2-7	TRBD1	CSANQGVEQYF	TGCAGTGCTAACCAGGGGGTCGAGCAGTACTTC
.	14	TRBV6-2/TRBV6-3	TRBJ2-7	.	CASSRRDLSYEQYF	TGTGCCAGCAGTCGTCGGGACCTCTCCTACGAGCAGTACTTC
.	15	TRBV27	TRBJ2-3	TRBD2	CASLKRGERTDTQYF	TGTGCCAGCCTAAAGCGGGGGGAACGCACAGATACGCAGTATTTT
.	15	TRBV5-1	TRBJ2-6	.	CASRWGNSGANVQTF	TGCGCCAGCAGGTGGGGAAACTCTGGGGCCAACGTCCAGACTTTC
.	16	TRBV7-8	TRBJ2-7	TRBD2	CASSLDLAGGRIEQYF	TGTGCCAGCAGCTTAGATCTGGCGGGGGGAAGGATCGAGCAGTACTTC
.	15	TRBV7-2	TRBJ2-2	.	CASSPPWAAPGELFF	TGTGCCAGCAGCCCGCCGTGGGCAGCACCCGGGGAGCTGTTTTTT
.	13	TRBV11-2	TRBJ2-5	.	CASSHGTPETQYF	TGTGCCAGCAGCCATGGGACACCAGAGACCCAGTACTTC
few	13	TRBV9	TRBJ2-5	.	CASSGGYEETQYF	TGTGCCAGCAGCGGTGGGTACGAGGAGACCCAGTACTTC
.	15	TRBV7-9	TRBJ2-7	.	CASSLAGAAPYEQYF	TGTGCCAGCAGCTTAGCAGGGGCAGCCCCCTACGAGCAGTACTTC
few	13	TRBV7-2	TRBJ1-2	TRBD1	CASSWTGARGYTF	TGTGCCAGCAGCTGGACAGGGGCTCGAGGCTACACCTTC
few	13	TRBV5-1	TRBJ2-5	.	CASSLALSETQYF	TGCGCCAGCAGCTTGGCCCTGTCAGAGACCCAGTACTTC
.	14	TRBV27	TRBJ1-2	.	CASGYTGIHYGYTF	TGTGCCAGCGGTTATACAGGGATTCACTATGGCTACACCTTC
.	14	TRBV7-2	TRBJ2-1	.	CASSLAGRAETQFF	TGTGCCAGCAGCTTAGCGGGCAGGGCAGAGACCCAGTTCTTC
.	13	TRBV10-1	TRBJ2-7	.	CASSEGDLSEQYF	TGCGCCAGCAGTGAGGGGGACCTTTCCGAGCAGTACTTC
few	15	TRBV20-1	TRBJ2-6	.	CSARAGSSGANVLTF	TGCAGTGCTAGGGCGGGATCCTCTGGGGCCAACGTCCTGACTTTC
.	15	TRBV6-6	TRBJ1-2	TRBD1	CASRSAGTGAYGYTF	TGTGCCAGCAGAAGCGCCGGGACAGGCGCTTATGGCTACACCTTC
many	18	TRBV29-1	TRBJ2-5	TRBD2	CSVQGGLAGAGEFETQYF	TGCAGCGTTCAAGGGGGACTAGCGGGGGCCGGGGAATTCGAGACCCAGTACTTC
.	15	TRBV28	TRBJ2-1	.	CASSLIPRDLNEQFF	TGTGCCAGCAGTTTAATCCCCCGGGACCTCAATGAGCAGTTCTTC
.	15	TRBV7-9	TRBJ2-2	TRBD1	CASRGTGQNTGELFF	TGTGCCAGCCGCGGGACAGGACAGAACACCGGGGAGCTGTTTTTT
.	16	TRBV20-1	TRBJ1-6	.	CSARDLPGLENSPLHF	TGCAGTGCTAGAGATCTACCGGGATTGGAAAATTCACCCCTCCACTTT
few	14	TRBV24-1	TRBJ2-4	.	CATSESTGLDIQYF	TGTGCCACCAGTGAATCTACAGGGTTAGACATTCAGTACTTC
.	13	TRBV7-8	TRBJ1-2	.	CASSVAGPDGYTF	TGTGCCAGCAGCGTAGCTGGCCCTGATGGCTACACCTTC
.	18	TRBV4-3	TRBJ2-3	TRBD2	CASSQGQTSGGRTDTQYF	TGCGCCAGCAGCCAGGGCCAGACTAGCGGGGGGCGAACAGATACGCAGTATTTT